Presented here are 14 T cell receptor beta chains from one specimen sequenced in a study of early T cells in non-severe SARS-CoV-2 infection. TCRdb processed the 5' RACE reads anew with MiXCR; each CDR3 protein has one entry. The data hold 25,000 to 35,000 distinct CDR3 sequences, with 5.7% observed a single time. The sample consisted of whole blood. The receptor set was obtained from an adult who was a healthcare worker with PCR-confirmed SARS-CoV-2 infection or an uninfected control (not recorded which).

The table lists this clonotype with many counts. The gene calls are TRBV20-1 and TRBJ1-1, with 9 bases lining up with TRBD1. The CDR3 is 21 residues long. The germline V gene has CDR1 DFQATT and CDR2 SNEGSKA (reference sequence). Trimming cost V 1 base and J 1 base; bases outside gene matches: 22. Here the CDR3 reads CSARGGGGRVEGTGTNTEAFF. Written as DNA, the CDR3 is TGCAGTGCTAGAGGCGGAGGCGGTAGGGTCGAAGGGACAGGGACGAACACTGAAGCTTTCTTT.

This clonotype was recorded at least ten times. Written as DNA, the CDR3 is TGCAGTGCTAGAGATCTGGCCGGGACCCGCACAGATACGCAGTATTTT. Its protein is CSARDLAGTRTDTQYF. This rearrangement joins TRBV20-1 to TRBJ2-3; possibly TRBD1 or TRBD2 for D (5 bases each). In germline, CDR1 is DFQATT, CDR2 SNEGSKA (reference sequence). V shed 0 bases and J shed 1 base, with 14 bases lying between them. The CDR3 length is 16 residues.

This clonotype showed up many times. The chain couples TRBV11-3 to TRBJ2-5; D possibly corresponds to TRBD2 (6 bases). Trimming took off 5 bases at V and 1 base at J, with 14 bases between the two ends. CDR3 length equals 15 residues. Germline values: CDR1 SGHNT, CDR2 YENEEA. The CDR3 reads CASSVTSGSQETQYF. The CDR3 DNA is TGTGCCAGCAGCGTGACATCCGGGAGCCAAGAGACCCAGTACTTC.

This clonotype was seen ten or more times. The chain employs TRBV6-1 and TRBJ2-3; D unresolved. The germline V gene has CDR1 MNHNS and CDR2 SASEGT. The CDR3 is 11 amino acids. Between the trimmed V and J ends, which lost 1 base and 6 bases, there was a span of 2 bases. In DNA, the CDR3 is TGTGCCAGCAGTGAAGTGGATACGCAGTATTTT. Its protein is CASSEVDTQYF.

Ten or more counts support this clonotype. The chain recombines TRBV5-1 with TRBJ2-3; D call uncertain. The germline gives CDR1 SGHRS, CDR2 YFSETQ. This CDR3 has 13 residues. With 5 bases removed from V and 0 bases from J, the gap between germline ends came to 7 bases. This CDR3 reads CASSGSSTDTQYF. As DNA, the CDR3 is TGCGCCAGCAGTGGTTCCAGCACAGATACGCAGTATTTT.

This clonotype was counted ten times or more. V is TRBV6-2 or TRBV6-3 and J is TRBJ2-1, with TRBD2 matching over 10 bases. The germline CDR1 and CDR2 sequences are MNHEY and SVGEGT. The CDR3 covers 17 residues. The V segment lost 0 bases and the J segment 4 bases; nucleotides outside the gene matches: 6. The CDR3 DNA follows: TGTGCCAGCAGTTACTCGGGGCTAGCGGGAGTGTACAATGAGCAGTTCTTC. Translated: CASSYSGLAGVYNEQFF.

This clonotype is labeled medium-sized. The genes are TRBV6-2 or TRBV6-3 and TRBJ1-2; no definite D call. This CDR3 spans 13 amino acids. V was cut by 0 bases and J by 1 base, with 3 bases left in between. In germline, CDR1 is MNHEY, CDR2 SVGEGT. CDR3 amino acids: CASSYSINYGYTF. CDR3 DNA: TGTGCCAGCAGTTACTCGATTAACTATGGCTACACCTTC.

This clonotype was counted between two and nine times. V and J are TRBV27 and TRBJ2-1; possibly TRBD2 for D (5 bases). Trimming removed 5 bases at V and 9 bases at J, with 17 bases between. CDR1 is MNHEY, CDR2 SMNVEV, per germline (reference sequence). This CDR3 comprises 14 residues. CDR3 region: CASSPIPAGGEQFF. CDR3 DNA: TGTGCCAGCAGTCCAATCCCCGCCGGAGGTGAGCAGTTCTTC.

This clonotype was seen many times. The chain is built from TRBV18 and TRBJ1-1, with D possibly being TRBD1 (5 bases). The CDR3 length is 14 residues. The germline V and J ends were trimmed by 6 bases and 0 bases, with 11 bases remaining between them. The germline CDR1 and CDR2 sequences are KGHSH and LQKENI. Written as DNA, the CDR3 is TGTGCCAGCTCGCAGGGACGGGTGAACACTGAAGCTTTCTTT. Its translation: CASSQGRVNTEAFF.

The chain is built from TRBV6-1 and TRBJ2-7; D is uncertain. Trimming removed 2 bases from V and 5 bases from J, with 10 bases in between. This CDR3 contains 13 residues. Per the germline V gene, CDR1 is MNHNS and CDR2 is SASEGT. CDR3: CASSEWIGDEQYF. DNA of the CDR3: TGTGCCAGCAGTGAATGGATAGGTGACGAGCAGTACTTC.

This clonotype was recorded at least ten times. The V gene is TRBV3-1, the J gene TRBJ2-5, with TRBD2 identical over 7 bases. Germline V gene lookup returns CDR1 LGHDT and CDR2 YNNKEL (reference sequence). V gave up 3 bases and J gave up 1 base; unmatched junction bases: 8. This CDR3 comprises 16 residues. The CDR3 DNA is TGTGCCAGCAGCCAGGGGCTAGCGGAAACCCAAGAGACCCAGTACTTC. It is translated as CASSQGLAETQETQYF.

On this clonotype: A much more abundant neighbour one base away suggests this may be a read error. V usage is TRBV5-1 and J usage is TRBJ2-2; either TRBD1 or TRBD2 may fit D (5 bases each). The CDR3 totals 14 residues. Per germline, CDR1 SGHRS and CDR2 YFSETQ. CDR3 sequence: CASSGGPYTGKLFF. CDR3 in DNA: TGCGCCAGCAGCGGGGGACCCTACACCGGGAAGCTGTTTTTT.

This clonotype has a count of ten or more. The rearrangement joins TRBV20-1 to TRBJ2-1, with 9 bases fitting TRBD2. The CDR3 loop spans 17 amino acids. Germline V CDR1 and CDR2: DFQATT, SNEGSKA (reference sequence). The ends lost 3 bases at V and 1 base at J; junction bases unmatched: 10. CDR3 sequence reads: CSASGGRADRSYNEQFF. The CDR3 DNA sequence: TGCAGTGCTAGTGGCGGGAGGGCCGACCGGTCCTACAATGAGCAGTTCTTC.

This clonotype was observed at least ten times. The J gene is TRBJ1-3, the V gene TRBV6-5; 7 bases are shared with TRBD1. This CDR3 spans 19 amino acids. The germline CDR1 and CDR2 sequences are MNHEY and SVGAGI. The ends lost 0 bases at V and 5 bases at J; junction bases unmatched: 16. The CDR3 DNA reads TGTGCCAGCAGTTACTCGTCACCGACAGGGTCTGGGGTTAGAAACACCATATATTTT. It is translated as CASSYSSPTGSGVRNTIYF.